The entry below describes one T cell receptor delta chain. The antigen this receptor binds is unknown. This is likely an artifact of a read error, given a far larger clone one base away. Other DNA sequences from this sample encode an identical CDR3 as well. The germline V gene gives CDR1 as TSWWSYY and CDR2 as QGS. Unmatched junction bases come to 21, with V trimmed by 1 base and J by 0 bases. The CDR3 covers 22 residues, taking in both the cysteine and the phenylalanine. The sequence is cut down to CDR3 DNA, 66 bases in frame from base 1. These data belong to a study of gammadelta T cells in human blood (dated by TCRdb to 2020 to 2021). Receptors were amplified or captured by RT-PCR. Data came from an Illumina MiSeq. TCRdb processed the public reads again with the CATT caller, after which rows with matching DNA were combined. Across this sample there are roughly 250 delta-chain clones, with 25% to 30% seen only once. The biggest ten clones account for under 65% of the sample.

Study-level results and caveats: In the study, polyclonal expansion of innate gamma-delta T cells immediately after birth was reported to appear to be driven by microbial exposure.

Sequencing input: non-Vgamma9Vdelta2 gamma-delta T cells from adult blood. The sequence joins TRDV1 to TRDJ1; a stretch of 9 junction bases matches TRDD3. This TCR came from a human donor. The CDR3 region reads CALGEHAPRWGITLWYTDKLIF. The DNA sequence reads TGTGCTCTTGGGGAACACGCTCCTAGGTGGGGGATAACCCTTTGGTACACCGATAAACTCATCTTT.